The table lists the clone carrying this T cell receptor beta chain with a few counts. Its antigen remains unknown. One entry per CDR3 protein results from TCRdb running MiXCR on the RACE reads. The repertoire holds fewer than 65,000 distinct CDR3 sequences, with 9.4% as singletons. Time point in this sample: pre-sensitization, week 0. The treatment is: therapeutic diphenylcyclopropenone sensitization with weekly scalp DPC. This specimen belongs to a study of human T cells and chemical hapten exposure. Study-level points and caveats: Relative to control repertoires, expanded TCRs gave rise to significantly more large CDR3 similarity clusters.

V was shortened by 1 base and J by 0 bases, with 7 bases between the two germline ends. The germline V gene encodes CDR1 SGHAT and CDR2 FQDESV (reference sequence). This CDR3 has 15 amino acids. The source material was whole blood, sampled in connection with sensitization to the hapten diphenylcyclopropenone (DPC). This TCR derives from a woman aged 40-49 years with alopecia areata. Some clones in this sample may be carry-over from other donors' samples. The chain combines TRBV11-1 with TRBJ2-1, with D perhaps matching TRBD2 (6 bases). CDR3: CASSLGGVSYNEQFF. The CDR3 region has the DNA TGTGCCAGCAGCTTAGGCGGGGTCTCCTACAATGAGCAGTTCTTC.